What follows are 5 T cell receptor beta chains derived from one specimen sequenced in a study of read filtering for tumor transcriptome and immune sequencing. From 300 to 450 ng of RNA, a library with molecular barcoded alpha/delta and beta/gamma adaptors was made. TCRdb re-called the reads with MiXCR, one entry per CDR3 protein. The sample has around 140,000 distinct CDR3 sequences; roughly 13% are singletons. The sample consisted of a population of CD138-negative cells sorted from bone marrow. The receptors stem from a donor aged 40 or over with multiple myeloma.

This clonotype was detected many times. The chain uses TRBV29-1 and TRBJ1-1, with D perhaps TRBD1 (5 bases). Trimming left V 4 bases short and J 0 bases short, with 12 bases between. Germline assignment: CDR1 SQVTM and CDR2 ANQGSEA. The CDR3 is made up of 14 amino acids. CDR3 loop: CSVGTSSMNTEAFF. The CDR3 nucleotides are TGCAGCGTTGGGACAAGTTCTATGAACACTGAAGCTTTCTTT. Full variable domain (missing parts from reference TRBV29-1 and TRBJ1-1): SAVISQKPSRDICQRGTSLTIQCQVDSQVTMMFWYRQQPGQSLTLIATANQGSEATYESGFVIDKFPISRPNLTFSTLTVSNMSPEDSSIYLCSVGTSSMNTEAFFGQGTRLTVV.

This clonotype was seen ten or more times. This chain connects TRBV4-2 to TRBJ2-1; 15 nucleotides agree with TRBD2. CDR1 is LGHNA, CDR2 YNFKEQ, per germline. Unmatched junction bases numbered 5, after V lost 6 bases and J lost 5 bases. This CDR3 has 16 residues. For the CDR3, the DNA is TGTGCCAGCAGTCGGGGACTAGCGGGAGGCAACAATGAGCAGTTCTTC. It translates to CASSRGLAGGNNEQFF.

This clonotype was detected only a few times. The chain employs TRBV2 and TRBJ1-1; no firm D call. This CDR3 is built from 13 residues. V lost 6 bases and J lost 2, with 10 bases in between. CDR1 and CDR2 (germline): SNHLY, FYNNEI. CDR3 loop: CASRYNFNTEAFF. Written as DNA, the CDR3 is TGTGCCAGCAGATACAACTTCAACACTGAAGCTTTCTTT.

This clonotype has a count of ten or more. The chain recombines TRBV19 with TRBJ2-3; TRBD1 or TRBD2 may be the D gene (5 bases each). Germline V gene lookup returns CDR1 LNHDA and CDR2 SQIVND (reference sequence). The V end was cut by 3 bases, the J end by 2 bases, with 12 bases between. The CDR3 has 15 residues. Here the CDR3 reads CASSMGERDTDTQYF. In DNA, the CDR3 is TGTGCCAGTAGTATGGGGGAGAGAGACACAGATACGCAGTATTTT.

In its sample, this clonotype was seen many times. The chain employs TRBV7-2 and TRBJ2-6, with 9 bases aligning to TRBD1. The CDR3 sequence is 19 residues long. The trim removed 0 bases at V and 0 bases at J, leaving 6 bases unmatched. CDR1 is SGHTA and CDR2 is FQGNSA in the germline V gene. CDR3: CASSLALGTGYSGANVLTF. The CDR3 region has the DNA TGTGCCAGCAGCTTAGCGCTGGGGACAGGGTACTCTGGGGCCAACGTCCTGACTTTC.